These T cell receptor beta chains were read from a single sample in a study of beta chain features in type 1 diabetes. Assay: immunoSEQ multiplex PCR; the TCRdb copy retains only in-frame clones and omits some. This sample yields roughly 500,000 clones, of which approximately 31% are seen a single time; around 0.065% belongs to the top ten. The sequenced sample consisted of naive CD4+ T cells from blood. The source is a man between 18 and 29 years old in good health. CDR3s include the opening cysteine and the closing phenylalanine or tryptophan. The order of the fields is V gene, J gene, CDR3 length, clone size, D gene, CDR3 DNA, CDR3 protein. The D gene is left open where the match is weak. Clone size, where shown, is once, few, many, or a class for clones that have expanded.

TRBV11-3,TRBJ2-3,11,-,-,TGTGCCAGCTCTTCTGGTAATACGCAGTATTTT,CASSSGNTQYF
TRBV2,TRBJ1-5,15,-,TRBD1,TGTGCCAGCAGTAAGGACAGGGGGGAAGGTCAGCCCCAGCATTTT,CASSKDRGEGQPQHF
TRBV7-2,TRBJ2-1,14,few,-,TGTGCCAGCAGCTTAGGGCTCTCCTACAATGAGCAGTTCTTC,CASSLGLSYNEQFF
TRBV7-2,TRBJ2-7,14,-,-,TGTGCCAGCAGCCGACGGGTGACCACCTACGAGCAGTACTTC,CASSRRVTTYEQYF
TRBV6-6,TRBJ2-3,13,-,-,TGTGCCAGCCGGCGGGCTAGCACAGATACGCAGTATTTT,CASRRASTDTQYF
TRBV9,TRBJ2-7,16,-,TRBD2,TGTGCCAGCAGCGTGGGACTAGCGGGAGGGAAGGGCGAGCAGTACTTC,CASSVGLAGGKGEQYF
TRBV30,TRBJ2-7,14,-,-,TGTGCCTGGAGTGTAGGCGGTGCCGCCTACGAGCAGTACTTC,CAWSVGGAAYEQYF
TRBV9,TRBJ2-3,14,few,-,TGTGCCAGCACGCTCGAGATTAGCACAGATACGCAGTATTTT,CASTLEISTDTQYF
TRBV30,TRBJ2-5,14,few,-,TGTGCCTGGAGAGAAGCGGGCACCCAAGAGACCCAGTACTTC,CAWREAGTQETQYF
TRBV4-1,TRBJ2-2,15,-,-,TGCGCCAGCAGCCCCACGGGAGCCCTCCCCGGGGAGCTGTTTTTT,CASSPTGALPGELFF
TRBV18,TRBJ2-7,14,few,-,TGTGCCAGCTCACCATTGGGCAGGGCTTACGAGCAGTACTTC,CASSPLGRAYEQYF
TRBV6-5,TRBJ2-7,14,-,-,TGTGCCAGCAGGTACAGGTTGTCCTCCTACGAGCAGTACTTC,CASRYRLSSYEQYF
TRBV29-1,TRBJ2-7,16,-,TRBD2,TGCAGCGTCGAAGGACTAGCGGGAGCTCTAGGGCTCGAGCAGTACTTC,CSVEGLAGALGLEQYF